The 5 T cell receptor beta chains in this list originate from one sample, sequenced in a study of cytomegalovirus exposure and HLA in healthy donors. The primer mix had 60 Vbeta and 13 Jbeta primers. This table comes from immunoSEQ multiplex PCR, and its TCRdb copy is limited to in-frame clones, with some not included. The sample shows about 72,000 clones, roughly four fifths of them seen only once. Sequenced sample: PBMCs. These receptors came from a man younger than 35 in good health and CMV-seronegative.

V gene TRBV19 combines with J gene TRBJ2-2, with a weak D call TRBD2 (6 bases). Germline-derived CDR1 and CDR2 are LNHDA and SQIVND (reference sequence). V shed 7 bases and J shed 6 bases, with 9 bases lying between them. The CDR3 runs to 12 residues. CDR3 DNA sequence: TGTGCCAGTAAGAGGGAGGCCGGGGAGCTGTTTTTT. Protein: CASKREAGELFF.

The chain joins TRBV2 to TRBJ2-3; 8 bases align to TRBD2. Germline CDR1 reads SNHLY; CDR2 reads FYNNEI. The CDR3 sequence is 15 residues long. Losses at the gene ends were 3 bases for V and 2 bases for J; bases not matched to a gene: 4. The CDR3 nucleotides read TGTGCCAGCAGTGATGGAGCGGGGGTCACAGATACGCAGTATTTT. Translation gives CASSDGAGVTDTQYF.

Comment on this clone: A junction end diverges from the germline sequence, so it may reflect a read error. The chain employs TRBV7-7 and TRBJ1-3; D is perhaps TRBD1 (6 bases). The V gene's germline CDR1 is SSHAT and CDR2 FNYEAQ (reference sequence). This CDR3 contains 14 residues. The CDR3 DNA follows: TGTGCTAGCAGCTCGGACAGAATCGGAAACACCATATATTTT. Residues: CASSSDRIGNTIYF.

This rearrangement joins TRBV14 to TRBJ1-2; 9 bases fit TRBD1. The trim removed 2 bases at V and 4 bases at J, leaving 5 bases unmatched. This CDR3 has 15 amino acids. Germline CDR1 reads SGHDN; CDR2 reads FVKESK. The CDR3 DNA follows: TGTGCCAGCAGCCAACATCCGGGACAGGGCTATGGCTACACCTTC. Residues: CASSQHPGQGYGYTF.

This chain connects TRBV7-7 to TRBJ1-1; 9 bases are a match to TRBD1. The CDR3 is made up of 14 amino acids. Germline V gives CDR1 SSHAT, CDR2 FNYEAQ (reference sequence). This chain's CDR3 is CASVDRGSHTEAFF. CDR3 sequence (DNA): TGTGCTAGCGTAGACAGGGGGAGCCACACTGAAGCTTTCTTT.